Each of the 2 T cell receptor beta chains below was sequenced from the same sample in a study of blood T cell repertoires in COVID-19. Assay used: immunoSEQ multiplex PCR; TCRdb lists only in-frame clones, some missing. The sample includes some 150,000 clones, about 85% of them seen just once. The sample was peripheral blood. These receptor sequences come from a man between 60 and 75 years old who had recovered from COVID-19.

The chain is built from TRBV15 and TRBJ1-5, with D perhaps matching TRBD1 (5 bases). Germline assignment: CDR1 LNHNV and CDR2 YYDKDF (reference sequence). Trimming removed 0 bases at V and 3 bases at J, with 12 bases between. The CDR3 sequence is 16 residues long. CDR3 DNA sequence: TGTGCCACCAGCAGAGATAGGGGTACCCCCAATCAGCCCCAGCATTTT. This encodes CATSRDRGTPNQPQHF.

J is TRBJ2-1 and V is TRBV5-4; D is perhaps TRBD1 (6 bases). The germline V gene has CDR1 SGHNT and CDR2 YYREEE (reference sequence). Deletions cut 2 bases from V and 0 bases from J, with 12 bases between. The length of the CDR3 is 16 residues. CDR3 in DNA: TGTGCCAGCAGCTTCAGGACAGAGAGCTCCTACAATGAGCAGTTCTTC. Translation: CASSFRTESSYNEQFF. Full variable domain (remainder filled in from reference TRBV5-4 and TRBJ2-1): ETGVTQSPTHLIKTRGQQVTLRCSSQSGHNTVSWYQQALGQGPQFIFQYYREEENGRGNFPPRFSGLQFPNYSSELNVNALELDDSALYLCASSFRTESSYNEQFFGPGTRLTVL.